The rows below give T cell receptor beta chains drawn from one sample of a study of shared clonotypes between healthy human individuals. TCRdb keeps only in-frame clones here, not all; method: immunoSEQ multiplex PCR. Of more than 400,000 clones in the sample, around 96% are singletons; the top ten hold approximately 0.06%. The sequencing input was naive CD4+ T cells sorted from blood. Receptors originate from a young woman in good health. The CDR3 runs from the conserved cysteine through the conserved F or W. The D gene is left open where the match is weak. The listing skips clone size in some rows; elsewhere it reads once, few, many or a size class.

.	TRBJ2-3	TRBV5-1	.	CASSPPGGGGDTQYF	TGCGCCAGCAGCCCGCCGGGGGGCGGCGGAGATACGCAGTATTTT
.	TRBJ1-4	TRBV29-1	.	CSVWGQGDEKLFF	TGCAGCGTTTGGGGGCAGGGAGATGAAAAACTGTTTTTT
.	TRBJ2-7	TRBV7-9	.	CASSYMTETYEQYF	TGTGCCAGCAGTTATATGACGGAAACCTACGAGCAGTACTTC
.	TRBJ2-1	TRBV15	.	CATSRGGSYNEQFF	TGTGCCACCAGCAGAGGTGGCAGCTACAATGAGCAGTTCTTC
.	TRBJ1-1	TRBV29-1	.	CSVDGNTEAFF	TGCAGCGTTGACGGGAACACTGAAGCTTTCTTT
.	TRBJ2-7	TRBV11-1	.	CASSPTSLGSYEQYF	TGTGCCAGCAGCCCTACTAGCCTTGGATCCTACGAGCAGTACTTC
.	TRBJ2-1	TRBV19	.	CASRLGGRNEQFF	TGTGCCAGTAGGCTAGGAGGGAGAAATGAGCAGTTCTTC
.	TRBJ2-2	TRBV29-1	.	CSVCRGSAGELFF	TGCAGCGTGTGCAGGGGCTCGGCCGGGGAGCTGTTTTTT
.	TRBJ2-3	TRBV18	once	CASSSNVGEDTQYF	TGTGCCAGCTCCTCGAACGTGGGGGAAGATACGCAGTATTTT
.	TRBJ2-2	TRBV5-1	.	CASSRAQAGELFF	TGCGCCAGCAGCCGGGCGCAGGCCGGGGAGCTGTTTTTT
.	TRBJ2-1	TRBV6-1	.	CASSEETGTYNEQFF	TGTGCCAGCAGTGAAGAGACGGGGACCTACAATGAGCAGTTCTTC
TRBD1	TRBJ2-5	TRBV7-2	.	CASSPNRDRGRPETQYF	TGTGCCAGCAGCCCGAACCGGGACAGGGGGCGACCAGAGACCCAGTACTTC
TRBD2	TRBJ2-2	TRBV28	.	CASPPSGTSGNSVPGELFF	TGTGCCAGCCCTCCGAGCGGGACTAGCGGGAACTCGGTCCCCGGGGAGCTGTTTTTT
TRBD2	TRBJ2-3	TRBV5-4	.	CASSLAGGDTQYF	TGTGCCAGCAGCTTAGCGGGGGGAGATACGCAGTATTTT
.	TRBJ2-7	TRBV6-1	.	CASNQQGNLYEQYF	TGTGCCAGCAACCAACAGGGTAACCTCTACGAGCAGTACTTC
.	TRBJ2-7	TRBV5-1	once	CAAGSRVSEEQYF	TGCGCCGCCGGTTCTAGGGTTTCGGAGGAGCAGTACTTC